The 21 T cell receptor beta chains given below trace back to one sample, sequenced in a study of CD8+ T cells in alopecia areata. Treatment defined: oral pan-JAK inhibitor, 5-10 mg twice daily. It was cDNA, reverse transcribed from extracted RNA, that served as the sequencing template. Profiled with immunoSEQ multiplex PCR; TCRdb holds only in-frame clones, not every one. The sample carries about 270,000 clones, 50% to 75% recorded once. The source was CD4+ T cells sorted from blood, collected around week 54, from a patient treated with tofacitinib. The receptors were sampled from a human donor with alopecia areata.

The chain employs TRBV4-3 and TRBJ2-3; possibly TRBD2 for D (7 bases). The V gene lost 5 bases and the J gene lost 4 bases, with 16 bases spanning the gap. The germline gives CDR1 LGHNA, CDR2 YSLEER. This CDR3 has 15 amino acids. The CDR3 nucleotides are TGCGCCAGCAGCACGACCGCGGGGGCCCCAGATACGCAGTATTTT. It translates to CASSTTAGAPDTQYF.

DNA of the CDR3: TGTGCCTGGAGTCCGGGGAGCGTTTACAATGAGCAGTTCTTC. It encodes CAWSPGSVYNEQFF. V gene TRBV30 combines with J gene TRBJ2-1; weak D call: TRBD2 (5 bases). V was cut by 2 bases and J by 4 bases, with 12 bases left in between. The CDR3 length is 14 residues. The germline gives CDR1 GTSNPN, CDR2 SVGIG (reference sequence).

The chain uses TRBV9 and TRBJ2-7, with TRBD2 matching over 9 bases. Germline V gene data show CDR1 as SGDLS and CDR2 as YYNGEE. The J segment lost 0 bases and the V segment lost 4 bases, leaving 8 bases of the junction unmatched. The CDR3 is made up of 16 amino acids. CDR3 in amino acids: CASSPQLAGGSYEQYF. In DNA form, the CDR3 reads TGTGCCAGCAGCCCGCAACTAGCGGGTGGCTCCTACGAGCAGTACTTC.

V and J are TRBV29-1 and TRBJ2-5, with TRBD1 as a possible D gene (5 bases). The CDR3 spans 13 residues. V was shortened by 2 bases and J by 4 bases, with 11 bases between the two germline ends. Germline V CDR1 and CDR2: SQVTM, ANQGSEA. DNA of the CDR3: TGCAGCGTTGAACCAATGGGGCGAGAGACCCAGTACTTC. This codes for CSVEPMGRETQYF. Full variable domain (rest looked up from reference TRBV29-1 and TRBJ2-5): SAVISQKPSRDICQRGTSLTIQCQVDSQVTMMFWYRQQPGQSLTLIATANQGSEATYESGFVIDKFPISRPNLTFSTLTVSNMSPEDSSIYLCSVEPMGRETQYFGPGTRLLVL.

V is TRBV6-1 and J is TRBJ1-2; D perhaps matches TRBD1 (6 bases). The length of the CDR3 is 13 residues. Trimming took 10 bases from V and 3 from J, leaving 15 bases between them. CDR1 is MNHNS, CDR2 SASEGT, per germline. Here the CDR3 DNA reads TGTGCCAACAGGGAACCGATCGACTATGGCTACACCTTC. This gives the protein CANREPIDYGYTF.

This sequence joins TRBV29-1 and TRBJ2-5; the D is unclear. The CDR3 extends over 12 amino acids. Per the germline V gene, CDR1 is SQVTM and CDR2 is ANQGSEA. V shed 4 bases and J shed 6 bases, with 12 bases lying between them. As DNA, the CDR3 is TGCAGCGTTGGGAATAGCTTGAAGACCCAGTACTTC. Amino acids: CSVGNSLKTQYF. The full variable domain, with the rest looked up from reference TRBV29-1 and TRBJ2-5, is SAVISQKPSRDICQRGTSLTIQCQVDSQVTMMFWYRQQPGQSLTLIATANQGSEATYESGFVIDKFPISRPNLTFSTLTVSNMSPEDSSIYLCSVGNSLKTQYFGPGTRLLVL.

This clone was detected a few times. Germline is not matched at one junction end, which may reflect a read error. This CDR3 reads CASTRGTSSYEQYF. The DNA for the CDR3 is TGCGCCAGCACCCGGGGGACGAGCTCCTACGAGCAGTACTTC. The chain combines TRBV6-5 with TRBJ2-7; D is perhaps TRBD2 (6 bases). Germline V gene data show CDR1 as MNHEY and CDR2 as SVGAGI. The CDR3 runs 14 residues.

This clone turned up a few times. The chain combines TRBV29-1 with TRBJ2-7, with TRBD1 matching 7 bases. Germline CDR1 reads SQVTM; CDR2 reads ANQGSEA. V was pared by 5 bases and J by 5 bases, with 3 bases of the junction left unmatched. The length of the CDR3 is 11 residues. The CDR3 DNA is TGCAGCGTTCGCACAGGGGACGAGCAGTACTTC. Translated, it gives CSVRTGDEQYF.

This clone was observed a handful of times. This rearrangement joins TRBV18 to TRBJ2-7; D is tentatively TRBD1 or TRBD2 (6 bases each). The CDR3 runs to 14 residues. In germline, CDR1 is KGHSH, CDR2 LQKENI. Trimming took 4 bases from V and 6 from J, leaving 16 bases between them. The CDR3 loop is CASSQQGGELEQYF. The CDR3 DNA is TGTGCCAGCTCACAACAGGGCGGGGAACTCGAGCAGTACTTC.

This clone was picked up a small number of times. This chain joins TRBV4-1 and TRBJ2-1, with 12 bases matching TRBD2. With 2 bases clipped from V and 11 bases from J, the junction kept 7 bases outside the gene matches. The germline V gene encodes CDR1 MGHRA and CDR2 YSYEKL. This CDR3 is 15 amino acids long. The CDR3 DNA follows: TGCGCCAGCAGCCAATTCCGGACTAGCGGGACGAAGCAGTTCTTC. Amino acid sequence: CASSQFRTSGTKQFF.

The J gene is TRBJ1-2, the V gene TRBV29-1; possible D gene TRBD1, 6 bases. This CDR3 comprises 14 residues. CDR1 and CDR2 from the germline V gene are SQVTM and ANQGSEA. Trimming left V 3 bases short and J 4 bases short, with 15 bases between. The CDR3 DNA is TGCAGCGTTGATCAAGGGCAGGGGAGCTATGGCTACACCTTC. It is translated as CSVDQGQGSYGYTF. The full variable domain, rest sourced from reference TRBV29-1 and TRBJ1-2, is SAVISQKPSRDICQRGTSLTIQCQVDSQVTMMFWYRQQPGQSLTLIATANQGSEATYESGFVIDKFPISRPNLTFSTLTVSNMSPEDSSIYLCSVDQGQGSYGYTFGSGTRLTVV.

The chain has TRBV19 and TRBJ1-1, with D uncertain. CDR1 and CDR2 (germline): LNHDA, SQIVND (reference sequence). Trimming pared 2 bases from V and 6 bases from J, leaving 10 bases between. CDR3 length: 13 residues. CDR3 sequence (DNA): TGTGCCAGTAGTATAAGGTCAGGACCTGAAGCTTTCTTT. It yields the protein CASSIRSGPEAFF.

This clone was recorded a few times. The chain links TRBV29-1 to TRBJ2-5, with D unresolved. Trimming left V 5 bases short and J 5 bases short, with 12 bases between. Germline CDR1 SQVTM, CDR2 ANQGSEA. The CDR3 contains 12 residues. CDR3: CSVLPTTETQYF. In nucleotides, the CDR3 is TGCAGCGTTCTGCCGACCACGGAGACCCAGTACTTC.

A few counts support this clone. DNA of the CDR3: TGTGCCAGCAGTGAAATCTACGGATCCTACGAGCAGTACTTC. The encoded protein is CASSEIYGSYEQYF. V gene TRBV25-1 combines with J gene TRBJ2-7; D call uncertain. The CDR3 covers 14 residues. CDR1 is MGHDK and CDR2 is SYGVNS in the germline V gene. V shed 2 bases and J shed 1 base, with 9 bases lying between them.

The chain's CDR3 is CSVRTGPNSPLHF. The CDR3 DNA reads as TGCAGCGTGAGGACAGGGCCAAATTCACCCCTCCACTTT. J is TRBJ1-6 and V is TRBV29-1, with 8 bases aligning to TRBD1. The junction had 5 bases not matched to a gene; V was cut back by 6 bases and J by 7 bases. CDR3 length: 13 residues. Germline lookup yields CDR1 SQVTM and CDR2 ANQGSEA.

The chain combines TRBV5-6 with TRBJ2-7; TRBD1 might be the D (6 bases). V gave up 3 bases and J gave up 2 bases, with 15 bases separating them. Looked up from germline, CDR1 is SGHDT and CDR2 is YYEEEE. The CDR3 covers 15 residues. The CDR3 nucleotides read TGTGCCAGCAGCTCGAAGACAGGCGTACCCTACGAGCAGTACTTC. Translation: CASSSKTGVPYEQYF.

This clone appeared a few times. V and J are TRBV30 and TRBJ2-6; D is perhaps TRBD1 (5 bases). The CDR3 loop spans 15 amino acids. Germline CDR1 reads GTSNPN; CDR2 reads SVGIG (reference sequence). V lost 5 bases and J lost 1, with 12 bases in between. The CDR3 DNA sequence: TGTGCCTGGCACCATAGGGGATCTGGGGCCAACGTCCTGACTTTC. It translates to CAWHHRGSGANVLTF.

On this clone itself: The same CDR3 also results from other DNA sequences found in this sample. The chain has TRBV5-1 and TRBJ1-5; D uncertain. This CDR3 is built from 13 residues. V was shortened by 0 bases and J by 5 bases, with 6 bases between the two germline ends. Germline V gene sequence: CDR1 SGHRS, CDR2 YFSETQ. In nucleotides, the CDR3 is TGCGCCAGCAGCTTGGGACCTGATCAGCCCCAGCATTTT. Its protein is CASSLGPDQPQHF.

The CDR3 sequence: CASSPPGLATPEFF. In nucleotides, the CDR3 is TGTGCCAGCAGCCCTCCGGGACTAGCAACCCCAGAGTTCTTC. V is TRBV5-6 and J is TRBJ2-1; TRBD2 matches at 9 bases. The CDR3 runs 14 residues. V lost 4 bases, J lost 14 bases, and 13 bases stayed unmatched. Germline CDR1 SGHDT, CDR2 YYEEEE.

V usage is TRBV7-2 and J usage is TRBJ2-1; a possible D gene is TRBD2 (5 bases). This CDR3 has 17 amino acids. Germline CDR1 reads SGHTA; CDR2 reads FQGNSA. Trimming removed 4 bases at V and 0 bases at J, with 16 bases between. The CDR3 DNA reads TGTGCCAGCAGCTCGACGTTCGGAACTAGCTCCTACAATGAGCAGTTCTTC. Protein: CASSSTFGTSSYNEQFF.

This chain uses TRBV4-3 with TRBJ2-7, with D tentatively TRBD1 (5 bases). The germline V and J ends were trimmed by 0 bases and 4 bases, with 10 bases remaining between them. There are 14 residues in the CDR3. Germline values: CDR1 LGHNA, CDR2 YSLEER. CDR3 sequence reads: CASSQEPGKYEQYF. The CDR3 DNA is TGCGCCAGCAGCCAAGAGCCAGGGAAATACGAGCAGTACTTC.